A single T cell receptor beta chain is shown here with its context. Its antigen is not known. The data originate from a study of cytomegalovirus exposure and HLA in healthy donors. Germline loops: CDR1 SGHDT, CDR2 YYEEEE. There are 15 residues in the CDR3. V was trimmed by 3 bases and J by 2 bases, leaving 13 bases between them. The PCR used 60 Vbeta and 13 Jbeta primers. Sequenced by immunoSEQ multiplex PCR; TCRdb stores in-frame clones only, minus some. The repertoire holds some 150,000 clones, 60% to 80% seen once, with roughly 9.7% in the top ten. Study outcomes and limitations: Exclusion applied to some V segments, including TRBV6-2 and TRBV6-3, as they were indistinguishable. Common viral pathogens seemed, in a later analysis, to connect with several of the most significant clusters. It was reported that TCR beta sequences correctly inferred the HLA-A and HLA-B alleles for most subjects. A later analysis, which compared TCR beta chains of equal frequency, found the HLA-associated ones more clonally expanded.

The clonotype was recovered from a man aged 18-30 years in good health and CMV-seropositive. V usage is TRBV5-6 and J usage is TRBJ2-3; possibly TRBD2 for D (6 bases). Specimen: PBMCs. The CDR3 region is CASSSPRRDTDTQYF. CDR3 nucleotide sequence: TGTGCCAGCAGCTCCCCACGGAGGGACACAGATACGCAGTATTTT.